These 31 T cell receptor beta chains share one sample of origin, sequenced in a study of human T cells and chemical hapten exposure. Stated time point: patch test 1, 2 weeks after DPC sensitization. Sample treatment: therapeutic diphenylcyclopropenone sensitization with weekly scalp DPC. TCRdb reprocessed the RACE reads via MiXCR and lists one record per CDR3 protein. The top ten hold approximately 2.3% of the sample, which has a few hundred thousand distinct CDR3 sequences, roughly 4.8% seen once. The source material was whole blood, sampled in connection with sensitization to the hapten diphenylcyclopropenone (DPC). The receptors were sampled from a woman aged 45-59 years with alopecia areata. Some clones in this sample may be carry-over from other donors' samples.

At least ten counts were recorded for this clonotype. The rearrangement uses TRBV11-2 and TRBJ2-3; unclear D gene. Trimming took 0 bases from V and 0 from J, leaving 7 bases between them. CDR3 length: 15 amino acids. Germline CDR1 SGHAT, CDR2 FQNNGV. Written as DNA, the CDR3 is TGTGCCAGCAGCTTAGATCATGACAGCACAGATACGCAGTATTTT. Translating it yields CASSLDHDSTDTQYF.

This clonotype was detected many times. This chain links TRBV12-3 or TRBV12-4 with TRBJ1-2, with a tentative D call TRBD1 (5 bases). Trimming pared 5 bases from V and 0 bases from J, leaving 16 bases between. There are 16 residues in the CDR3. The CDR3 is CASSVLLTVANYGYTF. CDR3 nucleotide sequence: TGTGCCAGCAGTGTCTTACTGACAGTAGCTAACTATGGCTACACCTTC.

This clonotype was observed at least ten times. The chain joins TRBV6-2 or TRBV6-3 to TRBJ2-4; the match to TRBD1 covers 9 bases. Trimming took 8 bases from V and 9 from J; bases not matched to a gene: 5. Germline lookup yields CDR1 MNHEY and CDR2 SVGEGT. The CDR3 covers 12 residues. The CDR3 DNA follows: TGTGCCAGCTCCCAGGGACAGGGCATTCAGTACTTC. Protein product: CASSQGQGIQYF.

This clonotype occurred a few times. This rearrangement joins TRBV7-8 to TRBJ2-7; D remains ambiguous. Per the germline V gene, CDR1 is SGHVS and CDR2 is FQNEAQ. V lost 3 bases and J lost 4, with 13 bases in between. The CDR3 consists of 14 residues. CDR3 protein: CASSFRQIGYEQYF. CDR3 nucleotide sequence: TGTGCCAGCAGCTTTAGGCAGATCGGGTACGAGCAGTACTTC.

This clonotype was seen ten or more times. The chain couples TRBV7-2 to TRBJ2-3; a possible D gene is TRBD1 (6 bases). Trimming took 3 bases from V and 4 from J, leaving 8 bases between them. The CDR3 runs to 13 residues. Germline CDR1 SGHTA, CDR2 FQGNSA. CDR3 residues: CASSFRGPDTQYF. CDR3 sequence (DNA): TGTGCCAGCAGCTTCAGGGGACCAGATACGCAGTATTTT.

In its sample, this clonotype was seen many times. The chain joins TRBV11-2 to TRBJ2-3; TRBD1 is a possible D gene (5 bases). This CDR3 has 15 amino acids. Per germline, CDR1 SGHAT and CDR2 FQNNGV. Deletions cut 1 base from V and 5 bases from J, with 13 bases between. The CDR3 region is CASSLVGRVGDTQYF. CDR3 in DNA: TGTGCCAGCAGCTTAGTTGGCAGGGTTGGAGATACGCAGTATTTT.

This clonotype came up many times. This rearrangement joins TRBV2 to TRBJ2-1, with 10 positions matching TRBD2. The J segment lost 5 bases and the V segment lost 6 bases, leaving 4 bases of the junction unmatched. The CDR3 covers 14 residues. Per the germline V gene, CDR1 is SNHLY and CDR2 is FYNNEI. In nucleotides, the CDR3 is TGTGCCAGCAGGAGGACTAGCGGTGACAATGAGCAGTTCTTC. It is translated as CASRRTSGDNEQFF. Supplemented by reference TRBV2 and TRBJ2-1, the full variable domain reads EPEVTQTPSHQVTQMGQEVILRCVPISNHLYFYWYRQILGQKVEFLVSFYNNEISEKSEIFDDQFSVERPDGSNFTLKIRSTKLEDSAMYFCASRRTSGDNEQFFGPGTRLTVL.

This clonotype came up many times. J is TRBJ2-5 and V is TRBV20-1, with D perhaps given as TRBD1 or TRBD2 (5 bases each). The CDR3 sequence is 14 residues long. Germline V gives CDR1 DFQATT, CDR2 SNEGSKA (reference sequence). V was cut by 5 bases and J by 2 bases, with 15 bases left in between. As DNA, the CDR3 is TGCAGTGCTTCTCAGGGAGAGAGGCAAGAGACCCAGTACTTC. This codes for CSASQGERQETQYF.

This clonotype has ten or more counts. This sequence joins TRBV7-8 and TRBJ1-4; TRBD1 matches at 7 bases. Germline CDR1 SGHVS, CDR2 FQNEAQ. The J segment lost 5 bases and the V segment lost 4 bases, leaving 4 bases of the junction unmatched. The CDR3 length is 14 residues. This chain's CDR3 is CASSWDSSNEKLFF. The CDR3 nucleotides read TGTGCCAGCAGCTGGGACAGCTCGAATGAAAAACTGTTTTTT. The full variable domain, completed using reference TRBV7-8 and TRBJ1-4, is GAGVSQSPRYKVAKRGQDVALRCDPISGHVSLFWYQQALGQGPEFLTYFQNEAQLDKSGLPSDRFFAERPEGSVSTLKIQRTQQEDSAVYLCASSWDSSNEKLFFGSGTQLSVL.

The rearrangement uses TRBV5-6 and TRBJ2-3, with 10 bases identical to TRBD2. Trimming cost V 1 base and J 4 bases; bases outside gene matches: 6. Per germline, CDR1 SGHDT and CDR2 YYEEEE. This CDR3 region has 16 residues. CDR3 bases: TGTGCCAGCAGCTTGTATACTAGCGGGGCATCAGATACGCAGTATTTT. It yields the protein CASSLYTSGASDTQYF.

The V and J genes are TRBV28 and TRBJ2-1, with 8 bases that match TRBD1. V was pared by 5 bases and J by 9 bases, with 15 bases of the junction left unmatched. Germline loops: CDR1 MDHEN, CDR2 SYDVKM. The CDR3 has 16 amino acids. The CDR3 loop reads CASSPSGTGGILEQFF. The CDR3 bases are TGTGCCAGCAGTCCCTCCGGGACAGGTGGAATACTTGAGCAGTTCTTC.

This clonotype came up many times. The chain is built from TRBV5-1 and TRBJ2-7; a weak D match, TRBD1 (6 bases). There are 15 residues in the CDR3. CDR1 and CDR2 (germline): SGHRS, YFSETQ. V was cut by 1 base and J by 2 bases, with 13 bases left in between. The CDR3 region has the DNA TGCGCCAGCAGCTTGATAAGCGACAGGACCTACGAGCAGTACTTC. Its translation: CASSLISDRTYEQYF.

In regard to this clonotype: The junction departs from germline at one end; a sequencing error may be responsible. The gene calls are TRBV7-9 and TRBJ1-1; no reliable D call. This CDR3 contains 12 residues. Looked up from germline, CDR1 is SEHNR and CDR2 is FQNEAQ (reference sequence). CDR3 sequence (DNA): TGTGCCAGCAGCTTACTGGGCACTGAAGCTCTCTTT. This encodes CASSLLGTEALF.

In its sample, this clonotype was seen a few times. This chain connects TRBV10-3 to TRBJ1-4; no clear D gene. Germline V gene data show CDR1 as ENHRY and CDR2 as SYGVKD. Trimming took off 10 bases at V and 6 bases at J, with 15 bases between the two ends. This CDR3 comprises 13 residues. The CDR3 DNA follows: TGTGCCAGCGGAAGAGACGAGTATGAAAAACTGTTTTTT. Encoded protein: CASGRDEYEKLFF.

There are many counts of this clonotype. This chain links TRBV21-1 with TRBJ2-4; the DNA was not compared with TRBD2, the D call given in the table. TRBV21-1 is recorded as a pseudogene. CDR3 length: 15 amino acids. The CDR3 region is CASSKHGGRILSGTF. CDR3 sequence (DNA): TGTGCCAGCAGCAAACACGGCGGCCGAATCTTATCGGGGACTTTC.

DNA for the CDR3: TGTGCCAGCAGTTACTCCGCGGGGGGCGCGGGGGAGCAGTACTTC. Encoded protein: CASSYSAGGAGEQYF. The chain has TRBV6-5 and TRBJ2-7, with TRBD2 matching over 8 bases. This CDR3 is 15 amino acids long. Trimming took 0 bases from V and 7 from J; bases not matched to a gene: 8. Per the germline V gene, CDR1 is MNHEY and CDR2 is SVGAGI.

To note about this clonotype: A much larger clone lies a single base off, so this may be a read error. For the CDR3, the DNA is TGTGCCAGCAGGCCACCGGTACAGGGCGACTATGGCTACACCTTC. Residues: CASRPPVQGDYGYTF. The J gene is TRBJ1-2, the V gene TRBV6-5, with D possibly being TRBD1 (6 bases). The ends were cut back, 6 bases at V and 3 bases at J, with 17 bases in the middle. Germline values: CDR1 MNHEY, CDR2 SVGAGI. The CDR3 covers 15 residues.

This clonotype was picked up many times. V usage is TRBV29-1 and J usage is TRBJ2-1; 9 bases are a match to TRBD1. Germline V gives CDR1 SQVTM, CDR2 ANQGSEA. The CDR3 sequence is 15 residues long. The V gene end was trimmed by 2 bases and the J gene end by 7 bases; junction bases not matched to a gene: 9. CDR3 nucleotide sequence: TGCAGCGTTGAACGAGTACAGGGGGCGGGGAATGAGCAGTTCTTC. It yields the protein CSVERVQGAGNEQFF.

Of note for this clonotype: This may be a read error, as it is one base from a much larger clone. This sequence joins TRBV7-8 and TRBJ1-3; D remains unclear. Germline V CDR1 and CDR2: SGHVS, FQNEAQ. The CDR3 covers 14 residues. CDR3 sequence: CASSPSLSGYTIYF. The CDR3, as DNA: TGTGCCAGCAGCCCTAGCCTCTCTGGATACACCATATATTTT.

V is TRBV28 and J is TRBJ2-7, with 7 positions matching TRBD2. V shed 2 bases and J 9 bases; nucleotides not matched to a gene: 4. CDR1 and CDR2 (germline): MDHEN, SYDVKM. The CDR3 covers 12 residues. CDR3 nucleotide sequence: TGTGCCAGCAGTTTAAGAGGGAGGGTGCAGTACTTC. Its translation is CASSLRGRVQYF.

This clonotype showed up just a few times. The chain is built from TRBV9 and TRBJ2-1; D is undetermined. Trimming removed 3 bases at V and 5 bases at J, with 15 bases between. This CDR3 region has 15 residues. Germline assignment: CDR1 SGDLS and CDR2 YYNGEE. CDR3 sequence reads: CASSEGESPNNEQFF. In DNA form, the CDR3 reads TGTGCCAGCAGCGAGGGCGAGAGCCCTAACAATGAGCAGTTCTTC.

This clonotype has at least ten counts. The CDR3 bases are TGCAGTGCTACCAAAACTAGTTCCAGTGAGCAGTACTTC. Amino acid sequence: CSATKTSSSEQYF. This chain uses TRBV20-1 with TRBJ2-7; the D gene is possibly TRBD2 (5 bases). V was cut by 4 bases and J by 7 bases, with 17 bases left in between. This CDR3 has 13 amino acids. CDR1 and CDR2 from the germline V gene are DFQATT and SNEGSKA (reference sequence).

This clonotype was seen more than once but under ten times. This rearrangement joins TRBV2 to TRBJ1-4, with 7 nucleotides matching TRBD1. The J segment lost 7 bases and the V segment lost 8 bases, leaving 10 bases of the junction unmatched. The germline CDR1 and CDR2 sequences are SNHLY and FYNNEI. CDR3 size: 14 residues. CDR3 sequence (DNA): TGTGCCAGCGCTCCGGGACAGACCCTTGAAAAACTGTTTTTT. Its protein is CASAPGQTLEKLFF.

This clonotype was picked up many times. The chain uses TRBV7-2 and TRBJ2-7; possibly TRBD1 or TRBD2 for D (6 bases each). Germline V CDR1 and CDR2: SGHTA, FQGNSA. V lost 4 bases and J 4 bases, leaving 17 bases between the germline ends. This CDR3 has 15 amino acids. The CDR3: CASSSVGGGRYEQYF. CDR3 in DNA: TGTGCCAGCAGCTCTGTCGGAGGGGGGAGGTACGAGCAGTACTTC. The full variable domain, with the rest looked up from reference TRBV7-2 and TRBJ2-7, is GAGVSQSPSNKVTEKGKDVELRCDPISGHTALYWYRQSLGQGLEFLIYFQGNSAPDKSGLPSDRFSAERTGGSVSTLTIQRTQQEDSAVYLCASSSVGGGRYEQYFGPGTRLTVT.

This clonotype was found a few times. This chain uses TRBV9 with TRBJ2-1; 9 positions match TRBD2. The trim removed 3 bases at V and 10 bases at J, leaving 2 bases unmatched. Germline V gives CDR1 SGDLS, CDR2 YYNGEE. This CDR3 spans 12 amino acids. CDR3 nucleotide sequence: TGTGCCAGCAGCGCGGGACTAGCCGAGCAGTTCTTC. Its translation is CASSAGLAEQFF.

The chain links TRBV5-6 to TRBJ2-5; TRBD1 or TRBD2 may be the D gene (5 bases each). The CDR3 runs to 15 residues. Germline loops: CDR1 SGHDT, CDR2 YYEEEE. Deletions cut 3 bases from V and 2 bases from J, with 14 bases between. The CDR3 nucleotides are TGTGCCAGCAGCTCCACTACGGGACCACAAGAGACCCAGTACTTC. This gives the protein CASSSTTGPQETQYF.

The table lists this clonotype with many counts. The chain uses TRBV4-2 and TRBJ2-7; D call uncertain. V was clipped by 0 bases and J by 5 bases, with 5 bases between them. The V gene's germline CDR1 is LGHNA and CDR2 YNFKEQ. This CDR3 has 12 amino acids. CDR3 nucleotides: TGTGCCAGCAGCCAAGATCGGGACGAGCAGTACTTC. Translated, it gives CASSQDRDEQYF.

This clonotype was seen at least ten times. The genes are TRBV7-9 and TRBJ2-1, with D perhaps given as TRBD1 or TRBD2 (6 bases each). In germline, CDR1 is SEHNR, CDR2 FQNEAQ (reference sequence). The CDR3 is 13 amino acids. Trimming cost V 7 bases and J 4 bases, with 11 bases left between them. The CDR3 loop reads CASTEGVYNEQFF. Here the CDR3 DNA reads TGTGCCAGCACGGAGGGGGTTTACAATGAGCAGTTCTTC. The variable domain in full, with the rest retrieved from reference TRBV7-9 and TRBJ2-1, is DTGVSQNPRHKITKRGQNVTFRCDPISEHNRLYWYRQTLGQGPEFLTYFQNEAQLEKSRLLSDRFSAERPKGSFSTLEIQRTEQGDSAMYLCASTEGVYNEQFFGPGTRLTVL.

This clonotype came up many times. This chain uses TRBV12-3 or TRBV12-4 with TRBJ2-3; D is possibly TRBD2 (6 bases). V lost 10 bases and J lost 2, with 13 bases in between. This CDR3 has 13 residues. As DNA, the CDR3 is TGTGCCACCGTGGGCGGGGACACAGATACGCAGTATTTT. This codes for CATVGGDTDTQYF.

There are many counts of this clonotype. DNA for the CDR3: TGTGCCAGCAGCTCTACTAGCGGGAGTAATGAGCAGTTCTTC. Amino acid sequence: CASSSTSGSNEQFF. The chain joins TRBV11-2 to TRBJ2-1; 11 positions agree with TRBD2. Germline trimming cut 4 bases from V and 7 bases from J; bases unmatched to any gene: 3. Germline V CDR1 and CDR2: SGHAT, FQNNGV. The CDR3 is made up of 14 amino acids.

The V and J genes are TRBV5-5 and TRBJ1-3, with D possibly matching TRBD1 (5 bases). This CDR3 contains 18 residues. The germline V gene has CDR1 SGHKS and CDR2 YYEKEE (reference sequence). The germline V and J ends were trimmed by 2 bases and 3 bases, with 21 bases remaining between them. Here the CDR3 reads CASSLVSAGLIGGNTIYF. For the CDR3, the DNA is TGTGCCAGCAGCTTAGTGTCTGCGGGGCTAATAGGTGGAAACACCATATATTTT. The variable domain in full, with the rest retrieved from reference TRBV5-5 and TRBJ1-3, is DAGVTQSPTHLIKTRGQQVTLRCSPISGHKSVSWYQQVLGQGPQFIFQYYEKEERGRGNFPDRFSARQFPNYSSELNVNALLLGDSALYLCASSLVSAGLIGGNTIYFGEGSWLTVV.